This record looks at one T cell receptor (beta chain) sequence and its context. This sample stems from a study of blood T cells in healthy people across ages. CDR1 and CDR2 (germline): DFQATT, SNEGSKA (reference sequence). The CDR3 extends over 15 amino acids. The V segment lost 8 bases and the J segment 4 bases; nucleotides outside the gene matches: 15. PCR was performed a second time for about 7 to 12 cycles using a sample-barcoded 5' primer and a J-beta primer mix. TCRdb re-called the 5' RACE reads with MiXCR, one entry per CDR3 protein. The sample yields approximately 900,000 distinct CDR3 sequences, under 50% seen once.

Material for sequencing was blood. The TCR comes from a man younger than 40 in good health. V usage is TRBV20-1 and J usage is TRBJ1-1; 8 positions agree with TRBD1. CDR3 sequence: CSTNGGRGRSTEAFF. In DNA, the CDR3 is TGCAGTACGAATGGGGGCAGGGGGCGAAGCACTGAAGCTTTCTTT.